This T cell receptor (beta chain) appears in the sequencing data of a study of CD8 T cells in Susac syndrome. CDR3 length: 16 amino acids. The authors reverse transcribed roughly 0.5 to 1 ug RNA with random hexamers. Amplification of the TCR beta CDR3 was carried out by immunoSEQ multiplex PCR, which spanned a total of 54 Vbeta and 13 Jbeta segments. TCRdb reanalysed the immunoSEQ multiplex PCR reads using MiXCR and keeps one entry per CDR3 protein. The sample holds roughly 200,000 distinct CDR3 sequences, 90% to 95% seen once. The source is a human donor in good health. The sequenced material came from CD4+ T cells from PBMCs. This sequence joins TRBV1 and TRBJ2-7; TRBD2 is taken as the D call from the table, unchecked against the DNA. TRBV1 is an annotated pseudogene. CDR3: CTSSQDRGLLTYEQYF. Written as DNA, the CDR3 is TGCACCAGCAGCCAAGATAGGGGACTCCTTACCTACGAGCAGTACTTC.